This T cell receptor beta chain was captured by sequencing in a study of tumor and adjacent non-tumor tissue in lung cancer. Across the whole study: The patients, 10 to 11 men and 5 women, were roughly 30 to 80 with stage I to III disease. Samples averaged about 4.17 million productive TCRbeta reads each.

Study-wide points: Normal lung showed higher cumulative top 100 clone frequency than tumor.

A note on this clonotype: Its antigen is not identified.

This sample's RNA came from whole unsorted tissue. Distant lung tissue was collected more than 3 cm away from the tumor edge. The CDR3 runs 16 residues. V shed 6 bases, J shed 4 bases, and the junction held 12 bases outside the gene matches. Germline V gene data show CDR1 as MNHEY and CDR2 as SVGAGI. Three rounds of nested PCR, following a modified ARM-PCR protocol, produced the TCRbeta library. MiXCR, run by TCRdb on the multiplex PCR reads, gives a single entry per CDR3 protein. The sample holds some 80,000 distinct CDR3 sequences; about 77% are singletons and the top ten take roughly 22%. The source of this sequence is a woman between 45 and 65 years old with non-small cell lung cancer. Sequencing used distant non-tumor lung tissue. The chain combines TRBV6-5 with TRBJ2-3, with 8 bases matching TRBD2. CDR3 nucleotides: TGTGCCAGCAGCCCCCCGCGGCCGGGAGGGGCAGATACGCAGTATTTT. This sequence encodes CASSPPRPGGADTQYF.